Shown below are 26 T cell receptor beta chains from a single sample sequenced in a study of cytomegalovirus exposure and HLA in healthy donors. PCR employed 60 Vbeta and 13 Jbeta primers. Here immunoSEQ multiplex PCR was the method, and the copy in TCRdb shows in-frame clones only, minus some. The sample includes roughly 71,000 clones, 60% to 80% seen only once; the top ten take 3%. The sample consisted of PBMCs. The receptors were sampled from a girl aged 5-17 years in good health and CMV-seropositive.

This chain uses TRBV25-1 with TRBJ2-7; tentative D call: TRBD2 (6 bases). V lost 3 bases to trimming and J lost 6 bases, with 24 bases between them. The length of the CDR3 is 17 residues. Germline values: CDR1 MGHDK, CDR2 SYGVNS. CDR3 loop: CASSDPGVGLTHPEQYF. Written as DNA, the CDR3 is TGTGCCAGCAGTGATCCCGGGGTAGGACTAACTCACCCCGAGCAGTACTTC.

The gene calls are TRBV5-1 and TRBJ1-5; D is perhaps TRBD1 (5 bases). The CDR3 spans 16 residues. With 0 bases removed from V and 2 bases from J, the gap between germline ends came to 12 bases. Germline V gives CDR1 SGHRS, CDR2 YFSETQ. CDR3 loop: CASSLGGGGRNQPQHF. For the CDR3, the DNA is TGCGCCAGCAGCTTGGGGGGCGGCGGACGCAATCAGCCCCAGCATTTT.

DNA of the CDR3: TGCGCCAGCAGCCAGATACTAGCGGCAGCCTACGAGCAGTACTTC. Its translation: CASSQILAAAYEQYF. This chain joins TRBV4-1 and TRBJ2-7; 8 positions agree with TRBD2. The CDR3 is made up of 15 amino acids. V lost 3 bases to trimming and J lost 2 bases; unmatched junction nucleotides: 6. Germline V gene data show CDR1 as MGHRA and CDR2 as YSYEKL.

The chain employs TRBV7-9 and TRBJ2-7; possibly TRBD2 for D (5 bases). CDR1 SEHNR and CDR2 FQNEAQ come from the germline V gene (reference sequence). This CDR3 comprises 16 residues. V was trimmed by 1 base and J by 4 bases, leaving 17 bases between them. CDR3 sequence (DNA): TGTGCCAGCAGCTTAGGAACCGGGCTAGCCAATTACGAGCAGTACTTC. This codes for CASSLGTGLANYEQYF.

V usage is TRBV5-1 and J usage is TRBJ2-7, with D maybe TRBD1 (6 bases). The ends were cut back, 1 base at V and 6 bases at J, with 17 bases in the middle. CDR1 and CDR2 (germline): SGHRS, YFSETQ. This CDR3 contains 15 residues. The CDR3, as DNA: TGCGCCAGCAGCTTGCCCTCAGGGGATGGGCTCGAGCAGTACTTC. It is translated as CASSLPSGDGLEQYF.

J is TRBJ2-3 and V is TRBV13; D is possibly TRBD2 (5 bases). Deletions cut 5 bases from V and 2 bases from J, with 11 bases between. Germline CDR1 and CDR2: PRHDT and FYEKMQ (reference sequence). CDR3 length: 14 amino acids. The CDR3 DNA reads TGTGCCAGCAGCCCGGAGCGGTCCACAGATACGCAGTATTTT. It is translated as CASSPERSTDTQYF. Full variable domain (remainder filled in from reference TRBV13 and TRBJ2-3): AAGVIQSPRHLIKEKRETATLKCYPIPRHDTVYWYQQGPGQDPQFLISFYEKMQSDKGSIPDRFSAQQFSDYHSELNMSSLELGDSALYFCASSPERSTDTQYFGPGTRLTVL.

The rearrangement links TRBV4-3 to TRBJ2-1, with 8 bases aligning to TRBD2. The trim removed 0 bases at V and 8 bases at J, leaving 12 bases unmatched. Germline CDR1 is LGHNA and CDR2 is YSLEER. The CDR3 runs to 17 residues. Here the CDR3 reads CASSQEGSSGSSDEQFF. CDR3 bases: TGCGCCAGCAGCCAAGAAGGATCAAGCGGGAGTAGCGATGAGCAGTTCTTC.

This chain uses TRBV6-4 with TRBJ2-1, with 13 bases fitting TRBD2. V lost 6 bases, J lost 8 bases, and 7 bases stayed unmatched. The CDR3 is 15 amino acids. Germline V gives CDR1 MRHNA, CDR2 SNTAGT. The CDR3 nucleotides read TGTGCCAGCAGGCCGGGACTAGCGGGGTCCGATGAGCAGTTCTTC. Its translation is CASRPGLAGSDEQFF.

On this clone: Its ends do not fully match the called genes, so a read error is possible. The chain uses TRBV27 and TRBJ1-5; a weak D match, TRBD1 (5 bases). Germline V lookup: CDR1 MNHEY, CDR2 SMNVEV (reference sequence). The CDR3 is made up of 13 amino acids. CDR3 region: CASSPLPTGEYNF. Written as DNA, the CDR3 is TGTGCCAGCAGTCCGCTCCCCACGGGGGAGTACAATTTT.

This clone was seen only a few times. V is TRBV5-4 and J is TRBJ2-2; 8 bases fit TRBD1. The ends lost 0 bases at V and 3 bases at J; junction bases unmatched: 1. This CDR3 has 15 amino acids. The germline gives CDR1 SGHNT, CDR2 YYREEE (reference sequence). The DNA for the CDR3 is TGTGCCAGCAGCTTGGACAGGGGGTACACCGGGGAGCTGTTTTTT. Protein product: CASSLDRGYTGELFF.

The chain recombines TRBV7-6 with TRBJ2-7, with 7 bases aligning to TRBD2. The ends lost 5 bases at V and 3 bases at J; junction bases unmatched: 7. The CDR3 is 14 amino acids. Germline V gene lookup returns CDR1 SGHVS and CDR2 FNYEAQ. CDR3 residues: CASSLGTINYEQYF. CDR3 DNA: TGTGCCAGCAGCCTCGGGACTATTAACTACGAGCAGTACTTC.

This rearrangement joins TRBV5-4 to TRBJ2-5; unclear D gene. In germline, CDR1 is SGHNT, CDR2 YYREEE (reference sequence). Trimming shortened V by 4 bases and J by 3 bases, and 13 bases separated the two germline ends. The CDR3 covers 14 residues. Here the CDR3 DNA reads TGTGCCAGCAGCCCCGTGGGCGTCGAAGAGACCCAGTACTTC. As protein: CASSPVGVEETQYF.

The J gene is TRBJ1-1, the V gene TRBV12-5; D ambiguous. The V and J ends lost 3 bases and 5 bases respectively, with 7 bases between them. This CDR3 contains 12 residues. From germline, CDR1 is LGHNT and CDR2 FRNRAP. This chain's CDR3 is CASGLWRTEAFF. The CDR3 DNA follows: TGTGCTAGTGGTTTATGGAGGACTGAAGCTTTCTTT.

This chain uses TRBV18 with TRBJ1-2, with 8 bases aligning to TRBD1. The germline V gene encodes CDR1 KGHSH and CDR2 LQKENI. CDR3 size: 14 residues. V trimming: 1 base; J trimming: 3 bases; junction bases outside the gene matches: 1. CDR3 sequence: CASSPQQGDYGYTF. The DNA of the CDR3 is TGTGCCAGCTCACCACAACAGGGGGACTATGGCTACACCTTC. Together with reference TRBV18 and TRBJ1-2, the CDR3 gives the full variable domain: NAGVMQNPRHLVRRRGQEARLRCSPMKGHSHVYWYRQLPEEGLKFMVYLQKENIIDESGMPKERFSAEFPKEGPSILRIQQVVRGDSAAYFCASSPQQGDYGYTFGSGTRLTVV.

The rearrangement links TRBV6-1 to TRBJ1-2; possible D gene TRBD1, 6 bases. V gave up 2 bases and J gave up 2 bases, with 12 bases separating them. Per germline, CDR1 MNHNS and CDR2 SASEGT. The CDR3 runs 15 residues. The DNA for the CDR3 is TGTGCCAGCAGTGAACTCGCGGGGGCAAACTATGGCTACACCTTC. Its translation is CASSELAGANYGYTF.

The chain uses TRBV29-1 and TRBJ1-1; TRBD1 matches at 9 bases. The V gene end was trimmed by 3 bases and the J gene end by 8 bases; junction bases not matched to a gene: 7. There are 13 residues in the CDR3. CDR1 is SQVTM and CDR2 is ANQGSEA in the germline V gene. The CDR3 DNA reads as TGCAGCGTTGACCCTACAGGGGGCCCAGAAGCTTTCTTT. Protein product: CSVDPTGGPEAFF.

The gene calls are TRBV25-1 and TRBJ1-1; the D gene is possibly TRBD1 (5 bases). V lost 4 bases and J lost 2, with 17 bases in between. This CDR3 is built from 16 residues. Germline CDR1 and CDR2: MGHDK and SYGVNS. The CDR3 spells CASSGPGEWINTEAFF. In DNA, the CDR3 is TGTGCCAGCAGTGGCCCGGGGGAGTGGATTAACACTGAAGCTTTCTTT.

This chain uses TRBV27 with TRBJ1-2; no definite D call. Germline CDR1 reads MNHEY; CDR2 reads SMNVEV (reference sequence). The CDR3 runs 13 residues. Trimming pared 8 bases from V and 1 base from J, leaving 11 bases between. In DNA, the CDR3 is TGTGCCAGCCGGAGATCGGGTAACTATGGCTACACCTTC. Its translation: CASRRSGNYGYTF.

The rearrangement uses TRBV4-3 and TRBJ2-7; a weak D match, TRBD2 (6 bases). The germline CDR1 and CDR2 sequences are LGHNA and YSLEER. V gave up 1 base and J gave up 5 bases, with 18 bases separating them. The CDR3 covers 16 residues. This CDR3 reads CASSQVVGGPLNEQYF. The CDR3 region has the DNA TGCGCCAGCAGCCAAGTCGTCGGAGGGCCCTTGAACGAGCAGTACTTC.

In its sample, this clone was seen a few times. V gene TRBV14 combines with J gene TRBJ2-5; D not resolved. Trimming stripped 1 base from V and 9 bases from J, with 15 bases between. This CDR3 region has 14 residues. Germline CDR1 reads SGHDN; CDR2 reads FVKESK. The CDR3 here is CASSQGIRDSAQYF. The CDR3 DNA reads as TGTGCCAGCAGCCAAGGCATACGCGACTCCGCCCAGTACTTC.

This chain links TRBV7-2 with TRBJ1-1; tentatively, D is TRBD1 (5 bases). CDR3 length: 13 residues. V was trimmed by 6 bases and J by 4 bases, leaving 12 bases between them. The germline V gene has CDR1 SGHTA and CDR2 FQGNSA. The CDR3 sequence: CASRSGWGTEAFF. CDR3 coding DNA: TGTGCCAGCAGGTCAGGGTGGGGCACTGAAGCTTTCTTT.

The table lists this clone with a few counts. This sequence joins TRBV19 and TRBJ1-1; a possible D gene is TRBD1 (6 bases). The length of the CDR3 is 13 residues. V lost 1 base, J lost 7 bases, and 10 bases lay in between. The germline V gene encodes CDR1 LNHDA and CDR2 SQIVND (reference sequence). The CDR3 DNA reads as TGTGCCAGTAGTATAGGTCCGGACAGTGAAGCTTTCTTT. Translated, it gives CASSIGPDSEAFF.

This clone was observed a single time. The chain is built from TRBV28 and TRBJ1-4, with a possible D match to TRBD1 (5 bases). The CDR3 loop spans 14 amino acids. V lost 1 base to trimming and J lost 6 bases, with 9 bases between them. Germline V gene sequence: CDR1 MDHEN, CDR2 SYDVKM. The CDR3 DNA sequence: TGTGCCAGCAGTTTATCGGGGGTATATGAAAAACTGTTTTTT. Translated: CASSLSGVYEKLFF.

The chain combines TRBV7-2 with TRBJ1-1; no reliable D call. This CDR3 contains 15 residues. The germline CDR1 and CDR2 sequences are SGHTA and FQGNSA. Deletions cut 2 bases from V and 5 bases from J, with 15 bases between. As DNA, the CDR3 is TGTGCCAGCAGCTTAATGTCGAGGGTTGGAACTGAAGCTTTCTTT. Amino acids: CASSLMSRVGTEAFF.

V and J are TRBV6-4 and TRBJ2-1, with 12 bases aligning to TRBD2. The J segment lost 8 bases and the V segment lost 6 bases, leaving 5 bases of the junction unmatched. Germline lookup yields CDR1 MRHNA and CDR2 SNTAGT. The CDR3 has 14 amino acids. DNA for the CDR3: TGTGCCAGCAGCCGACTAGCGGGAGAGGATGAGCAGTTCTTC. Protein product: CASSRLAGEDEQFF.

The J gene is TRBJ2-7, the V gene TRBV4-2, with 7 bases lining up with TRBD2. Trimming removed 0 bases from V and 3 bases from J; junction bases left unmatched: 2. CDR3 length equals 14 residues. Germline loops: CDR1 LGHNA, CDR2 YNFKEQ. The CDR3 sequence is CASSQDGEGYEQYF. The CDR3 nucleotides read TGTGCCAGCAGCCAAGATGGGGAGGGCTACGAGCAGTACTTC.